These 19 T cell receptor beta chains were sequenced from one sample in a study of TIL therapy for anti-PD-1-resistant metastatic lung cancer. Sequencing used immunoSEQ v3. Data came from immunoSEQ multiplex PCR; TCRdb stores just in-frame clones and leaves some out. The repertoire includes about 26,000 clones, about 63% of them detected once, and 15% to 20% sits in the top ten. The time point is: pre-treatment sample, taken before nivolumab and TIL therapy. Most excised metastases sampled were pleural nodules or supraclavicular lymph nodes. This material consisted of tumor tissue, taken at baseline. These receptors were collected from a woman aged 30 to 85 with non-small cell lung cancer.

The chain links TRBV4-2 to TRBJ2-5, with TRBD2 matching over 9 bases. The germline CDR1 and CDR2 sequences are LGHNA and YNFKEQ. The CDR3 contains 16 residues. With 0 bases clipped from V and 4 bases from J, the junction kept 6 bases outside the gene matches. CDR3 bases: TGTGCCAGCAGCCAAGAAGAAGGAGCGGGAGGAGAGACCCAGTACTTC. Translated, it gives CASSQEEGAGGETQYF.

V gene TRBV6-6 combines with J gene TRBJ2-1; TRBD2 is a possible D gene (6 bases). The V gene's germline CDR1 is MNHNY and CDR2 SVGAGI (reference sequence). This CDR3 has 13 residues. The V gene lost 2 bases and the J gene lost 8 bases, with 10 bases spanning the gap. CDR3 in DNA: TGTGCCAGCAGTTACGGAGGGGAGGATGAGCAGTTCTTC. It translates to CASSYGGEDEQFF.

A few counts support this clone. The CDR3 sequence is CASSLGPLNTEAFF. In DNA, the CDR3 is TGCGCCAGCAGCTTAGGACCTCTGAACACTGAAGCTTTCTTT. The V and J genes are TRBV5-1 and TRBJ1-1; D is undetermined. Trimming stripped 2 bases from V and 0 bases from J, with 8 bases between. This CDR3 contains 14 residues. Germline assignment: CDR1 SGHRS and CDR2 YFSETQ.

This chain links TRBV6-6 with TRBJ2-7; D possibly corresponds to TRBD2 (5 bases). Germline V gene lookup returns CDR1 MNHNY and CDR2 SVGAGI (reference sequence). V shed 8 bases and J shed 2 bases, with 13 bases lying between them. The CDR3 extends over 13 amino acids. The CDR3 nucleotides read TGTGCCAGCGCCCTAGCTCGTACCTACGAGCAGTACTTC. This sequence encodes CASALARTYEQYF.

The table lists this clone with a few counts. The chain recombines TRBV5-6 with TRBJ2-4; 9 nucleotides agree with TRBD1. The CDR3 totals 14 residues. Trimming removed 4 bases from V and 8 bases from J; junction bases left unmatched: 7. CDR1 is SGHDT, CDR2 YYEEEE, per germline. The CDR3 DNA is TGTGCCAGCAGCACCGGACAGGGGAAGGACATTCAGTACTTC. Residues: CASSTGQGKDIQYF.

This clone was picked up one time. V usage is TRBV7-2 and J usage is TRBJ1-5; D call uncertain. The V end lost 1 base, the J end lost 8 bases, and 12 bases lay between the germline ends. The CDR3 runs 14 residues. Germline V gene sequence: CDR1 SGHTA, CDR2 FQGNSA. The CDR3 nucleotides read TGTGCCAGCAGCTTAGTACAGCTTAAGGAGCCCCAGCATTTT. As protein: CASSLVQLKEPQHF.

This clone appeared a single time. This chain uses TRBV6-6 with TRBJ1-2; no definite D call. The CDR3 covers 12 residues. Trimming pared 2 bases from V and 7 bases from J, leaving 8 bases between. Germline-derived CDR1 and CDR2 are MNHNY and SVGAGI (reference sequence). The CDR3 loop is CASSYGDLGYTF. In nucleotides, the CDR3 is TGTGCCAGCAGTTACGGGGATCTTGGCTACACCTTC.

This chain connects TRBV6-6 to TRBJ2-1, with 7 bases aligning to TRBD1. The CDR3 is 14 residues long. In germline, CDR1 is MNHNY, CDR2 SVGAGI (reference sequence). After removal of 0 bases from V and 7 bases from J, the junction contained 3 bases not matched to a gene. The CDR3 spells CASSYSSQGNEQFF. As DNA, the CDR3 is TGTGCCAGCAGTTACTCTTCACAGGGGAATGAGCAGTTCTTC.

This clone came up many times. At one end the junction does not follow the germline gene, possibly because of a read error. The chain is built from TRBV4-1 and TRBJ1-5; D is ambiguous. The CDR3 loop spans 14 amino acids. Germline lookup yields CDR1 MGHRA and CDR2 YSYEKL. The CDR3 nucleotides are TGCGCCAGCAGCCAAGAGGAAGGCAACCAGCCCCAGCATTTT. It codes for CASSQEEGNQPQHF.

The chain employs TRBV29-1 and TRBJ2-3; D may match TRBD1 or TRBD2 (5 bases each). V was shortened by 4 bases and J by 4 bases, with 12 bases between the two germline ends. The CDR3 is made up of 13 amino acids. Germline CDR1 and CDR2: SQVTM and ANQGSEA. The CDR3, as DNA: TGCAGCGTTGTCTCGGGACCGGCAGATACGCAGTATTTT. This codes for CSVVSGPADTQYF.

This clone was observed a handful of times. V gene TRBV30 combines with J gene TRBJ2-7; TRBD2 agrees at 10 bases. CDR1 is GTSNPN, CDR2 SVGIG, per germline (reference sequence). With 4 bases clipped from V and 5 bases from J, the junction kept 8 bases outside the gene matches. This CDR3 spans 14 amino acids. The CDR3 region has the DNA TGTGCCTGGAAACCGGGACTAGCGTTCCACGAGCAGTACTTC. Translating it yields CAWKPGLAFHEQYF.

The table lists this clone with a count of one. The rearrangement uses TRBV5-4 and TRBJ2-3, with D possibly matching TRBD1 (5 bases). The CDR3 consists of 16 residues. Between the trimmed V and J ends, which lost 0 bases and 1 base, there was a span of 12 bases. Germline V gene sequence: CDR1 SGHNT, CDR2 YYREEE (reference sequence). CDR3 DNA: TGTGCCAGCAGCTTGGAAAGGGGCGTAGGCACAGATACGCAGTATTTT. Its protein is CASSLERGVGTDTQYF. Full variable domain (remainder filled in from reference TRBV5-4 and TRBJ2-3): ETGVTQSPTHLIKTRGQQVTLRCSSQSGHNTVSWYQQALGQGPQFIFQYYREEENGRGNFPPRFSGLQFPNYSSELNVNALELDDSALYLCASSLERGVGTDTQYFGPGTRLTVL.

This sequence joins TRBV6-5 and TRBJ2-7; D is possibly TRBD2 (5 bases). Germline lookup yields CDR1 MNHEY and CDR2 SVGAGI. Trimming shortened V by 0 bases and J by 6 bases, and 9 bases separated the two germline ends. The CDR3 runs 13 residues. The chain's CDR3 is CASSYSRGIEQYF. CDR3 nucleotide sequence: TGTGCCAGCAGTTACTCGAGAGGGATCGAGCAGTACTTC.

The chain combines TRBV27 with TRBJ2-1, with 10 bases matching TRBD2. With V trimmed by 7 bases and J by 5 bases, 5 bases remained unmatched. This CDR3 contains 14 residues. Germline V gene lookup returns CDR1 MNHEY and CDR2 SMNVEV (reference sequence). CDR3 loop: CASTGTSVNNEQFF. CDR3 DNA sequence: TGTGCCAGCACCGGGACTAGCGTAAACAATGAGCAGTTCTTC.

V and J are TRBV5-4 and TRBJ2-4; 9 nucleotides line up with TRBD1. The ends lost 2 bases at V and 1 base at J; junction bases unmatched: 4. The CDR3 covers 16 residues. From germline, CDR1 is SGHNT and CDR2 YYREEE (reference sequence). The CDR3 loop is CASSLTQGAAKNIQYF. The DNA of the CDR3 is TGTGCCAGCAGCTTAACACAGGGGGCGGCCAAAAACATTCAGTACTTC.

This clone appeared a few times. This rearrangement joins TRBV27 to TRBJ1-5; D not certain. The CDR3 loop spans 14 amino acids. Trimming took off 6 bases at V and 2 bases at J, with 11 bases between the two ends. The V gene's germline CDR1 is MNHEY and CDR2 SMNVEV (reference sequence). CDR3 residues: CASSDGGGNQPQHF. The CDR3 DNA reads TGTGCCAGCAGCGACGGAGGCGGCAATCAGCCCCAGCATTTT.

This clone was counted a few times. This sequence joins TRBV10-1 and TRBJ2-1; 11 positions agree with TRBD2. The length of the CDR3 is 17 residues. Trimming removed 5 bases from V and 5 bases from J; junction bases left unmatched: 11. Looked up from germline, CDR1 is WNHNN and CDR2 is SYGVQD (reference sequence). In nucleotides, the CDR3 is TGCGCCAGCAGTCCTACTAGCGGGAGACCTACCCACAATGAGCAGTTCTTC. Its translation: CASSPTSGRPTHNEQFF.

The genes are TRBV10-3 and TRBJ1-3, with no clear D. Germline lookup yields CDR1 ENHRY and CDR2 SYGVKD. This CDR3 has 12 residues. Trimming shortened V by 3 bases and J by 4 bases, and 4 bases separated the two germline ends. The CDR3 is CAISDKGNTIYF. The CDR3 DNA reads TGTGCCATCAGTGACAAGGGAAACACCATATATTTT.

This clone was recorded many times. The chain employs TRBV12-2 and TRBJ2-7; the listed D gene, TRBD2, was not tested against the DNA. TRBV12-2 is a pseudogene. This CDR3 has 13 residues. CDR3 DNA sequence: TGTGCAAGTCTCCCGACTAGCTGCTACGAGCAGTACTTC. Amino acids: CASLPTSCYEQYF.